Listed below are T cell receptor beta chains from one sample, sequenced in a study of regulatory T cells in long-lasting Graves disease. MiXCR, applied by TCRdb to the multiplex PCR reads, yields one record per CDR3 protein. The sample holds about 300,000 distinct CDR3 sequences, about 20% seen once. Source: peripheral blood mononuclear cells (PBMCs), taken at new diagnosis, from a patient treated with antithyroid drugs. These receptor sequences come from a female donor with Graves disease. Each CDR3 is given with its conserved first and last residue. A D gene is named only where the DNA matches it firmly. Size is stated for part of the rows, as once, few or many counts, or as a class when the clone is expanded.

clone size,J gene,V gene,D gene,CDR3 DNA,CDR3 protein
-,TRBJ2-5,TRBV19,-,TGTGCCAGTAGTTCTCGCGGGACAACCCAAGAGACCCAGTACTTC,CASSSRGTTQETQYF
many,TRBJ2-5,TRBV24-1,-,TGTGCCACCAGTTCCGGGGGATGGCAAGAGACCCAGTACTTC,CATSSGGWQETQYF
many,TRBJ1-5,TRBV20-1,-,TGCCTGGACTACAATCAGCCCCAGCATTTT,CLDYNQPQHF
many,TRBJ2-7,TRBV7-9,TRBD1,TGTGCCAGCAGCTTAGCGCCGGGACAGGGATACTACGAGCAGTACTTC,CASSLAPGQGYYEQYF
many,TRBJ1-5,TRBV2,-,TGTGCCAGCAGTGAGCACAGGGTTCTGGATCAGCCCCAGCATTTT,CASSEHRVLDQPQHF
-,TRBJ2-1,TRBV7-9,TRBD1,TGTGCCAGCAGCCAGACCGCCGGGGACAGCTACAATGAGCAGTTCTTC,CASSQTAGDSYNEQFF
many,TRBJ2-1,TRBV10-3,-,TGTGCCATCAGTGATGGACAGGGAGGGAATGAGCAGTTCTTC,CAISDGQGGNEQFF
many,TRBJ2-3,TRBV28,-,TGTGCCAGCAGTTCTATGGTGGAGTTGGAGGGGGACAGCACAGATACGCAGTATTTT,CASSSMVELEGDSTDTQYF
many,TRBJ2-2,TRBV28,-,TGTGCCAGCAGTTTAGTTATGGGGGCCGGGGAGCTGTTTTTT,CASSLVMGAGELFF
many,TRBJ1-1,TRBV3-1,-,TGTGCCAGCAGCCCCCTGACAGGTGAAGCTTTCTTT,CASSPLTGEAFF
-,TRBJ1-5,TRBV20-1,TRBD1,TGCAGTGCTCCAACAGGGGATAGCAAGCAGCCCCAGCATTTT,CSAPTGDSKQPQHF
many,TRBJ2-4,TRBV7-2,-,TGTGCCAGCAGCTTAACCCCCTCCGGGGACATTCAGTACTTC,CASSLTPSGDIQYF
many,TRBJ2-3,TRBV15,-,TGTGCCACTACTAAGGAGGGCAGTTTCTTCACAGATACGCAGTATTTT,CATTKEGSFFTDTQYF
many,TRBJ2-6,TRBV10-3,TRBD1,TGTGCCACCGGTTCAGACAGGGAGACCCACTCTGGGGCCAACGTCCTGACTTTC,CATGSDRETHSGANVLTF
few,TRBJ2-7,TRBV5-8,-,TGTGCCAGCAGCACGGACACAGCCTACGAGCAGTACTTC,CASSTDTAYEQYF
-,TRBJ2-3,TRBV9,TRBD2,TGTGCCAGCAGCGTAGGAGGTTTAGCGGGAGGGACGAGCACAGATACGCAGTATTTT,CASSVGGLAGGTSTDTQYF
few,TRBJ2-3,TRBV9,TRBD2,TGTGCCAGCAGCGTAGATACTAGCGGGAGGGAGGATACGCAGTATTTT,CASSVDTSGREDTQYF
many,TRBJ2-7,TRBV3-1,TRBD2,TGTGCCAGCAGCCCCTCGGGACTAGCGGGCGAGCAGTACTTC,CASSPSGLAGEQYF
many,TRBJ2-3,TRBV5-1,-,TGTGCCAGCAGCTTAATGACAGGAACAGATACGCAGTATTTT,CASSLMTGTDTQYF
many,TRBJ2-1,TRBV6-5,-,TGTGCCAGCAGTTACTCAATGGGTAGAGCCCCTAACTACAATGAGCAGTTCTTC,CASSYSMGRAPNYNEQFF
many,TRBJ2-5,TRBV19,-,TGTGCCAGTAGTATAGCGGTGTACCAAGAGACCCAGTACTTC,CASSIAVYQETQYF
few,TRBJ2-1,TRBV24-1,-,TGTGCCACCAGTGATGAGACACTACAGGTTCAGTTCTTC,CATSDETLQVQFF
-,TRBJ2-7,TRBV25-1,TRBD1,TGTGCCAGCAGTGCGACAGGGGATAGCTACGAGCAGTACTTC,CASSATGDSYEQYF
many,TRBJ2-7,TRBV5-1,-,TGCGCCAGCAGCTTGGAAGCCACCTCCTACGAGCAGTACTTC,CASSLEATSYEQYF
many,TRBJ1-2,TRBV27,-,TGTGCCAGCAGTTCGGCAGGGTCTAACTATGGCTACACCTTC,CASSSAGSNYGYTF
many,TRBJ2-3,TRBV27,-,TGTGCCAGCAGTTTATCCCGGCGGGGCGGCTACACAGATACGCAGTATTTT,CASSLSRRGGYTDTQYF
few,TRBJ2-3,TRBV10-1,TRBD2,TGCGCCAGCAGTGGCCCCCCTAAGCGGGAGGGCCTGAGTGCAGATACGCAGTATTTT,CASSGPPKREGLSADTQYF
few,TRBJ2-1,TRBV4-2,-,TGTGCCAGCAGCCAAGCGGGAAGAGACTACAATGAGCAGTTCTTC,CASSQAGRDYNEQFF
many,TRBJ2-7,TRBV11-2,TRBD2,TGTGCCAGCAGCGCAATTGAGGGACTACGGACCTACGAGCAGTACTTC,CASSAIEGLRTYEQYF
many,TRBJ1-1,TRBV12-3/TRBV12-4,TRBD1,TGTGCCAGCAGTTTAGACCTGGACAGGGGGCAGATTGAAGCTTTCTTT,CASSLDLDRGQIEAFF
many,TRBJ2-1,TRBV19,-,TGTGCCAGTACTGGGGACGGCAGAGCATACAATGAGCAGTTCTTC,CASTGDGRAYNEQFF
-,TRBJ2-5,TRBV20-1,TRBD1,TGCAGTGCCCTGGGACAGGTAACACAAGAGACCCAGTACTTC,CSALGQVTQETQYF
many,TRBJ1-2,TRBV3-1,TRBD1,TGTGCCAGCAGCCAAGATACCGACAGGGACTATGGCTACACCTTC,CASSQDTDRDYGYTF
many,TRBJ2-2,TRBV27,-,TGTGCCAGCAGTCACACCCCGGGACAACACACCGGGGAGCTGTTTTTT,CASSHTPGQHTGELFF
-,TRBJ2-3,TRBV7-9,TRBD2,TGTGCCAGCAGCTTCTACGCCCGGGAGGCTAGCGGTGAACCAGATACGCAGTATTTT,CASSFYAREASGEPDTQYF
many,TRBJ2-7,TRBV6-9,TRBD1,TGTGCCAGCAGTTATGGGACAGGGCCCTACGAGCAGTACTTC,CASSYGTGPYEQYF
-,TRBJ2-1,TRBV10-1,-,TGCGCCAGCAGTTTAAACAGCGGCAAGGTCAATGAGCAGTTCTTC,CASSLNSGKVNEQFF
many,TRBJ1-1,TRBV3-1,-,TGTGCCAGCAGCCAAGCGTGGGCTCGGACAGCTCCATTTGGCACTGAAGCTTTCTTT,CASSQAWARTAPFGTEAFF
many,TRBJ1-1,TRBV5-1,-,TGCGCCAGCAGCTTGACAGCACCTATGAACACTGAAGCTTTCTTT,CASSLTAPMNTEAFF
many,TRBJ2-7,TRBV5-6,TRBD2,TGTGCCAGCAGCCACGCGGGAGGGCAATACTACGAGCAGTACTTC,CASSHAGGQYYEQYF
many,TRBJ2-7,TRBV7-6,-,TGTGCCAGCAGCTTAACAGAGGTATACGAGCAGTACTTC,CASSLTEVYEQYF
-,TRBJ2-1,TRBV6-1,-,TGTGCCAGCAGTGAGCGGCTCTATGAGCAGTTCTTC,CASSERLYEQFF
many,TRBJ2-5,TRBV12-3/TRBV12-4,-,TGTGCCAGCAGTTTAGCTCCAGGGGGGCAAGAGACCCAGTACTTC,CASSLAPGGQETQYF
few,TRBJ2-3,TRBV12-5,-,TGTGCTAGTGGTCGCCCCTCACATCGACTAGAGACAGATACGCAGTATTTT,CASGRPSHRLETDTQYF
-,TRBJ2-3,TRBV7-9,TRBD2,TGTGCCAGCAGCTTCACTAGCGGGGGGGGGGATACGCAGTATTTT,CASSFTSGGGDTQYF
many,TRBJ1-4,TRBV6-1,TRBD1,TGTGCCAGCAGTGAAATTTTGGGACAGATGGAAAAACTGTTTTTT,CASSEILGQMEKLFF